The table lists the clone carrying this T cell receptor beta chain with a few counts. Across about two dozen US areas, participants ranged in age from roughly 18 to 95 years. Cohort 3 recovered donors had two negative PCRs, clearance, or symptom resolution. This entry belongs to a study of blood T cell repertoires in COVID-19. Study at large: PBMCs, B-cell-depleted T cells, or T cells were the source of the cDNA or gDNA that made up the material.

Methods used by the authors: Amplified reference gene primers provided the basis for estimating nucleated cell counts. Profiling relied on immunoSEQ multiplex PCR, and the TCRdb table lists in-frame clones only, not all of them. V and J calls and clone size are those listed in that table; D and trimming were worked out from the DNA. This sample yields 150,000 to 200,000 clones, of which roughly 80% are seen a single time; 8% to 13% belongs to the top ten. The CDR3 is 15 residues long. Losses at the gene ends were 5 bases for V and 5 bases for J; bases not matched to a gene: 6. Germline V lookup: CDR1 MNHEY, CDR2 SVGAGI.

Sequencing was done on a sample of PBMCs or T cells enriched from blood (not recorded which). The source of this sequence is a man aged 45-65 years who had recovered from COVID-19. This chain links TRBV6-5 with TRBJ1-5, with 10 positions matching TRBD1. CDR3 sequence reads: CASSPRDRGDQPQHF. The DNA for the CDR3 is TGTGCCAGCAGTCCCCGGGACAGGGGTGATCAGCCCCAGCATTTT.